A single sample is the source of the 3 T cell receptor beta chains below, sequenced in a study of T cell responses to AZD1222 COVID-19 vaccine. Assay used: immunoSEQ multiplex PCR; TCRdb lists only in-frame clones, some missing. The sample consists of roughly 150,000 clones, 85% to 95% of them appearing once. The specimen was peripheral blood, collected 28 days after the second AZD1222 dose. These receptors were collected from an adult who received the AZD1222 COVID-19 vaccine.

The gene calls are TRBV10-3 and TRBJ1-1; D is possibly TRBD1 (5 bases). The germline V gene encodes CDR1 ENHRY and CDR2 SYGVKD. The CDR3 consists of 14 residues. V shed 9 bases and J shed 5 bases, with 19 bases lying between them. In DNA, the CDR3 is TGTGCCATTTCGGTCCAGGACCGGGGGACTGAAGCTTTCTTT. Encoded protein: CAISVQDRGTEAFF.

CDR3: CASSRQAGEKLFF. In DNA, the CDR3 is TGCGCCAGCAGCCGCCAGGCGGGTGAAAAACTGTTTTTT. The rearrangement links TRBV4-1 to TRBJ1-4; D gene ambiguous. Looked up from germline, CDR1 is MGHRA and CDR2 is YSYEKL. V lost 4 bases and J lost 7, with 10 bases in between. The CDR3 is made up of 13 amino acids.

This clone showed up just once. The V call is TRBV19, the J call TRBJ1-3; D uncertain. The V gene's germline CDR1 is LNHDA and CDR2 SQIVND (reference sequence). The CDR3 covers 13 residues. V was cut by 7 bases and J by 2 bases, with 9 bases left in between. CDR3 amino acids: CASTPAPGNTIYF. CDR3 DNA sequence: TGTGCCAGTACCCCGGCTCCTGGAAACACCATATATTTT.